These 24 T cell receptor beta chains were sequenced from one sample in a study of graft-versus-host responses after intestinal transplantation (TCRdb year 2021). Libraries came from the immunoSEQ multiplex PCR assay. This is the immuneACCESS table as TCRdb keeps it, with only in-frame sequences that have V and J called. A part of the clones is gone; compared with another copy, unresolved V genes explain less than half, and the rest is unexplained. The sample has approximately 54,000 clones on record, about 90% of them singletons. Roughly 5.5% of the sample is in the top ten clones. The starting material was PBMCs, obtained roughly 95 weeks after intestinal transplant. The receptors derive from a human patient who received an intestinal transplant, so some T cells may come from the graft donor.

The chain is built from TRBV4-2 and TRBJ2-3; 9 positions agree with TRBD2. The CDR3 is made up of 16 amino acids. The germline V gene encodes CDR1 LGHNA and CDR2 YNFKEQ. The trim removed 1 base at V and 0 bases at J, leaving 2 bases unmatched. This CDR3 reads CASSQGSGRSTDTQYF. CDR3 DNA: TGTGCCAGCAGCCAAGGTAGCGGGAGAAGCACAGATACGCAGTATTTT.

This chain connects TRBV25-1 to TRBJ2-1; a weak D match, TRBD1 (6 bases). In germline, CDR1 is MGHDK, CDR2 SYGVNS. V lost 7 bases and J lost 4, with 14 bases in between. The CDR3 runs 14 residues. CDR3 amino acids: CASTRQDLYNEQFF. CDR3 sequence (DNA): TGTGCCAGCACAAGACAGGACTTGTACAATGAGCAGTTCTTC.

This rearrangement joins TRBV6-1 to TRBJ1-6; no definite D call. The CDR3 is made up of 13 amino acids. V lost 6 bases, J lost 10 bases, and 13 bases lay in between. Germline V CDR1 and CDR2: MNHNS, SASEGT. Here the CDR3 reads CASRETAYSPLHF. The CDR3 region has the DNA TGTGCCAGCAGAGAGACGGCCTACTCACCCCTCCACTTT.

V gene TRBV10-1 combines with J gene TRBJ1-4; 12 nucleotides agree with TRBD1. Trimming at V came to 8 bases and at J to 6 bases, leaving 7 bases not matched to a gene. There are 15 residues in the CDR3. CDR1 WNHNN and CDR2 SYGVQD come from the germline V gene (reference sequence). This CDR3 reads CASSAGTGGDEKLFF. The CDR3 DNA is TGCGCCAGCTCTGCCGGGACAGGGGGCGATGAAAAACTGTTTTTT.

The chain combines TRBV27 with TRBJ2-5; a weak D match, TRBD1 (6 bases). This CDR3 contains 13 residues. The germline CDR1 and CDR2 sequences are MNHEY and SMNVEV (reference sequence). The V end lost 3 bases, the J end lost 5 bases, and 10 bases lay between the germline ends. CDR3 region: CASSFSGQETQYF. CDR3 DNA: TGTGCCAGCAGTTTTAGTGGACAGGAGACCCAGTACTTC.

The gene calls are TRBV7-9 and TRBJ1-1; D ambiguous. The CDR3 extends over 15 amino acids. CDR1 and CDR2 from the germline V gene are SEHNR and FQNEAQ (reference sequence). Trimming left V 0 bases short and J 0 bases short, with 8 bases between. The DNA for the CDR3 is TGTGCCAGCAGCTTAGCGGGAGCCTTGAACACTGAAGCTTTCTTT. Residues: CASSLAGALNTEAFF.

The gene calls are TRBV7-2 and TRBJ2-7; no reliable D call. Per the germline V gene, CDR1 is SGHTA and CDR2 is FQGNSA. V lost 2 bases and J 2 bases, leaving 7 bases between the germline ends. The CDR3 is made up of 13 amino acids. The DNA of the CDR3 is TGTGCCAGCAGCTTAACTGAGACCTACGAGCAGTACTTC. It encodes CASSLTETYEQYF.

In nucleotides, the CDR3 is TGTGCCAGCAGTGAAAAGGTTAAGACTCCCGAGCAGTACTTC. Amino acids: CASSEKVKTPEQYF. This rearrangement joins TRBV6-1 to TRBJ2-7; D uncertain. Trimming took 2 bases from V and 6 from J, leaving 14 bases between them. CDR1 is MNHNS and CDR2 is SASEGT in the germline V gene. This CDR3 has 14 amino acids.

This clone was seen just once. The chain joins TRBV11-3 to TRBJ2-7; D unclear. The CDR3 contains 13 residues. Germline CDR1 reads SGHNT; CDR2 reads YENEEA. With 2 bases removed from V and 5 bases from J, the gap between germline ends came to 10 bases. CDR3 residues: CASSLLSGHEQYF. As DNA, the CDR3 is TGTGCCAGCAGCTTATTATCTGGGCACGAGCAGTACTTC.

This chain uses TRBV4-1 with TRBJ2-2; TRBD2 matches 7 bases. From germline, CDR1 is MGHRA and CDR2 YSYEKL. V was pared by 0 bases and J by 3 bases, with 1 base of the junction left unmatched. This CDR3 spans 15 amino acids. The CDR3: CASSQDGGDTGELFF. The CDR3 region has the DNA TGCGCCAGCAGCCAAGATGGGGGGGACACCGGGGAGCTGTTTTTT.

The chain uses TRBV7-9 and TRBJ2-1; TRBD1 matches 9 bases. Germline-derived CDR1 and CDR2 are SEHNR and FQNEAQ (reference sequence). V gave up 5 bases and J gave up 8 bases; unmatched junction bases: 10. The CDR3 covers 15 residues. CDR3 DNA: TGTGCCAGCAGCCCCGACAGGGGGTCCCCACATGAGCAGTTCTTC. Amino acid sequence: CASSPDRGSPHEQFF.

This clone was seen a handful of times. The chain is built from TRBV4-1 and TRBJ1-6; D may be TRBD1 (5 bases). Trimming cost V 4 bases and J 14 bases, with 18 bases left between them. Germline CDR1 MGHRA, CDR2 YSYEKL. This CDR3 is built from 14 residues. CDR3 sequence: CASSRGRIAGTLHF. The CDR3 nucleotides read TGCGCCAGCAGCCGGGGACGGATCGCTGGAACCCTCCACTTT.

The chain has TRBV5-1 and TRBJ1-1; maybe TRBD1 (6 bases). The V and J ends lost 3 bases and 0 bases respectively, with 12 bases between them. The CDR3 extends over 15 amino acids. The germline CDR1 and CDR2 sequences are SGHRS and YFSETQ. Here the CDR3 reads CASSWRGGMNTEAFF. In DNA, the CDR3 is TGCGCCAGCAGCTGGAGAGGGGGGATGAACACTGAAGCTTTCTTT.

V usage is TRBV7-9 and J usage is TRBJ1-5; 9 positions match TRBD1. V shed 4 bases and J 4 bases; nucleotides not matched to a gene: 2. This CDR3 region has 14 residues. The germline CDR1 and CDR2 sequences are SEHNR and FQNEAQ (reference sequence). CDR3 in DNA: TGTGCCAGCAGCTCCGGGACAGGGAATCAGCCCCAGCATTTT. This sequence encodes CASSSGTGNQPQHF.

J is TRBJ2-2 and V is TRBV27, with 12 bases fitting TRBD2. Losses at the gene ends were 5 bases for V and 5 bases for J; bases not matched to a gene: 21. The CDR3 extends over 21 amino acids. Looked up from germline, CDR1 is MNHEY and CDR2 is SMNVEV (reference sequence). CDR3: CASSAGDTRLAGAPGTGELFF. CDR3 nucleotide sequence: TGTGCCAGCAGTGCCGGGGACACCCGACTAGCGGGGGCCCCAGGGACCGGGGAGCTGTTTTTT.

The chain recombines TRBV21-1 with TRBJ2-3; TRBD2, the table's D call, was not compared with the DNA. TRBV21-1 is labeled a pseudogene. The CDR3 length is 18 residues. The CDR3 spells CASSKGLVGGGYWDTQYF. The CDR3 DNA sequence: TGTGCCAGCAGCAAGGGGTTGGTAGGCGGGGGGTACTGGGATACGCAGTATTTT.

The V call is TRBV19, the J call TRBJ1-2; a possible D gene is TRBD1 (6 bases). CDR1 and CDR2 from the germline V gene are LNHDA and SQIVND (reference sequence). The CDR3 has 15 residues. Trimming pared 3 bases from V and 8 bases from J, leaving 19 bases between. CDR3 protein: CASSITGGGGSGYTF. The CDR3 DNA follows: TGTGCCAGTAGTATCACAGGAGGGGGTGGTTCGGGCTACACCTTC.

This clone was seen just once. The chain uses TRBV20-1 and TRBJ2-1; 8 bases are shared with TRBD2. Trimming took 6 bases from V and 15 from J; bases not matched to a gene: 10. Germline CDR1 and CDR2: DFQATT and SNEGSKA (reference sequence). The CDR3 is 11 residues long. The CDR3 reads CSAATQSGGFF. As DNA, the CDR3 is TGCAGTGCAGCCACGCAAAGCGGGGGGTTCTTC.

The chain recombines TRBV9 with TRBJ2-3; D unclear. The V gene lost 0 bases and the J gene lost 11 bases, with 13 bases spanning the gap. CDR3 length: 13 amino acids. Germline V lookup: CDR1 SGDLS, CDR2 YYNGEE. The DNA for the CDR3 is TGTGCCAGCAGCGTAGAATTGGATGCGCTGCAGTATTTT. It specifies CASSVELDALQYF.

Written as DNA, the CDR3 is TGTGCCAGTAGCCAGACAGGGCTATTCATGAACACTGAAGCTTTCTTT. It codes for CASSQTGLFMNTEAFF. The chain links TRBV19 to TRBJ1-1, with 7 bases identical to TRBD1. Germline V gene sequence: CDR1 LNHDA, CDR2 SQIVND (reference sequence). The CDR3 is 16 residues long. The trim removed 6 bases at V and 0 bases at J, leaving 10 bases unmatched.

The J gene is TRBJ1-5, the V gene TRBV19, with D unclear. This CDR3 region has 15 residues. The V and J ends lost 3 bases and 0 bases respectively, with 9 bases between them. The germline V gene has CDR1 LNHDA and CDR2 SQIVND (reference sequence). DNA of the CDR3: TGTGCCAGTAGTATCGCTGTTAATAGCAATCAGCCCCAGCATTTT. Amino acid sequence: CASSIAVNSNQPQHF.

V and J are TRBV11-2 and TRBJ2-1; 7 nucleotides agree with TRBD2. J gave up 3 bases and V 1 base, and 6 bases lay outside the gene matches. CDR1 and CDR2 from the germline V gene are SGHAT and FQNNGV. The CDR3 sequence is 16 residues long. In nucleotides, the CDR3 is TGTGCCAGCAGCTTAGTGGCTAGCGGCTACTACAATGAGCAGTTCTTC. It translates to CASSLVASGYYNEQFF.

This rearrangement joins TRBV5-1 to TRBJ2-7; D is possibly TRBD1 (5 bases). Trimming cost V 4 bases and J 3 bases, with 14 bases left between them. The CDR3 loop spans 14 amino acids. Germline V CDR1 and CDR2: SGHRS, YFSETQ. CDR3 residues: CASSPTDLGYEQYF. CDR3 nucleotides: TGCGCCAGCAGCCCGACAGACCTCGGCTACGAGCAGTACTTC. The complete variable domain, with remaining parts taken from reference TRBV5-1 and TRBJ2-7, reads KAGVTQTPRYLIKTRGQQVTLSCSPISGHRSVSWYQQTPGQGLQFLFEYFSETQRNKGNFPGRFSGRQFSNSRSEMNVSTLELGDSALYLCASSPTDLGYEQYFGPGTRLTVT.

The rearrangement uses TRBV6-1 and TRBJ1-4; 8 bases match TRBD1. CDR1 MNHNS and CDR2 SASEGT come from the germline V gene. The CDR3 is 14 residues long. V gave up 5 bases and J gave up 8 bases; unmatched junction bases: 7. The CDR3 sequence is CASSTDRAGEKLFF. In DNA, the CDR3 is TGTGCCAGCAGTACGGACAGGGCGGGAGAAAAACTGTTTTTT.